The rows below give T cell receptor beta chains drawn from one sample of a study of identical twins. From the 5' RACE reads, TCRdb called clonotypes with MiXCR, one entry per CDR3 protein. Among 130,000 to 150,000 distinct CDR3 sequences listed, around 3.5% were seen once. The sample comprised memory T cells sorted from blood. These TCRs come from a man between 18 and 35 years old in good health. Both conserved end residues are part of each CDR3. D genes are given only for firm matches. Clone size is given as how often the clone was seen (once, few, many) or a class if it is expanded.

CASSSGTGDYEQYF,TGTGCCAGCAGCTCAGGGACAGGGGACTACGAGCAGTACTTC,many,TRBJ2-7,TRBV7-2,TRBD1
CASSPGWISGRDGELFF,TGTGCCAGCTCACCTGGGTGGATTTCAGGGCGTGACGGGGAGCTGTTTTTT,many,TRBJ2-2,TRBV18,-
CASSPGLAGDEQYF,TGCGCCAGCAGTCCTGGACTAGCGGGAGACGAGCAGTACTTC,many,TRBJ2-7,TRBV5-1,TRBD2
CASSLSQGREAFF,TGTGCCAGCAGCTTAAGTCAAGGGAGGGAAGCTTTCTTT,many,TRBJ1-1,TRBV5-5,-
CSARLRDRGPNPYEQYF,TGCAGTGCTAGACTCCGGGACAGGGGGCCCAATCCCTACGAGCAGTACTTC,many,TRBJ2-7,TRBV20-1,TRBD1
CASSPGTARGYEQYF,TGTGCCAGCAGCCCCGGGACAGCTCGGGGGTACGAGCAGTACTTC,many,TRBJ2-7,TRBV5-6,-
CASSRRGGVGGYTF,TGTGCCAGCAGCCGACGCGGAGGGGTAGGGGGCTACACCTTC,many,TRBJ1-2,TRBV12-3/TRBV12-4,-
CSASGLAGPIQETQYF,TGCAGTGCTAGTGGACTAGCGGGACCGATCCAAGAGACCCAGTACTTC,many,TRBJ2-5,TRBV20-1,TRBD2
CASSLRLAHYEQYF,TGTGCCAGCAGCCTCAGGCTAGCGCACTACGAGCAGTACTTC,many,TRBJ2-7,TRBV12-3/TRBV12-4,-
CASSLVRPGLDYGYTF,TGCGCCAGCAGCTTGGTACGGCCGGGCTTGGACTATGGCTACACCTTC,many,TRBJ1-2,TRBV5-1,-
CSARDGGTDLNSPLHF,TGCAGTGCTAGAGATGGAGGGACAGACCTAAATTCACCCCTCCACTTT,many,TRBJ1-6,TRBV20-1,TRBD1
CASSVRGFNNEQFF,TGTGCCAGCAGCGTTAGGGGGTTCAACAATGAGCAGTTCTTC,many,TRBJ2-1,TRBV9,-
CASSLSRTLAGGPRDEQFF,TGTGCCAGCAGTTTATCGAGGACACTAGCGGGAGGGCCTAGGGATGAGCAGTTCTTC,many,TRBJ2-1,TRBV27,TRBD2
CASSSRGLNEKLFF,TGTGCCAGCAGCTCCCGGGGTCTTAATGAAAAACTGTTTTTT,few,TRBJ1-4,TRBV7-9,-
CSVYSPEAFF,TGCAGCGTTTACAGTCCTGAAGCTTTCTTT,many,TRBJ1-1,TRBV29-1,-
CASSFSGAPLEQYF,TGTGCCAGCAGTTTCTCGGGGGCACCTCTCGAGCAGTACTTC,many,TRBJ2-7,TRBV27,-
CASSLYREASIRYNEQFF,TGTGCCAGCTCACTATACCGGGAGGCTAGCATTAGGTATAATGAGCAGTTCTTC,many,TRBJ2-1,TRBV18,TRBD2
CASSSGQGGSQPQHF,TGTGCCAGCAGTTCTGGACAGGGAGGCAGTCAGCCCCAGCATTTT,many,TRBJ1-5,TRBV6-5,TRBD1